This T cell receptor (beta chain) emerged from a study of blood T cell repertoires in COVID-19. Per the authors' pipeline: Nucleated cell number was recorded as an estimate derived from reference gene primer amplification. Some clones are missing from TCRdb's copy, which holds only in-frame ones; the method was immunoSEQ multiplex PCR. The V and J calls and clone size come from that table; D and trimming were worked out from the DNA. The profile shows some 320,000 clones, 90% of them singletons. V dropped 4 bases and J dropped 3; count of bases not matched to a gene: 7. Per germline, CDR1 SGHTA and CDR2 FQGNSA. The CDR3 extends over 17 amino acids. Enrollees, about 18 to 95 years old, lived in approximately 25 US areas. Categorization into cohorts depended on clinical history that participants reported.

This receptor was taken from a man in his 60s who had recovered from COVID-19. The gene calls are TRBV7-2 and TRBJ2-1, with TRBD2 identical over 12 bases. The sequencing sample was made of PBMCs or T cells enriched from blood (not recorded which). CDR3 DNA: TGTGCCAGCAGCTGGGTACTAGCGGGGGGCCTCTACAATGAGCAGTTCTTC. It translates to CASSWVLAGGLYNEQFF.